Detailed here is one T cell receptor beta chain. Profiling relied on immunoSEQ multiplex PCR, and the TCRdb table lists in-frame clones only, not all of them. This table has about 110,000 clones, roughly 90% appearing once. This specimen comes from a study of control samples from healthy donors and cancer patients. The germline V gene encodes CDR1 SGHAT and CDR2 FQNNGV. Between the trimmed V and J ends, which lost 5 bases and 3 bases, there was a span of 19 bases. The CDR3 contains 16 residues. The gene calls are TRBV11-2 and TRBJ1-1; no clear D gene. This clonotype was sampled from a woman in her fifties or sixties with lung cancer. What was sequenced was PBMCs. The CDR3, as DNA: TGTGCCAGCAGCATCAGACAATTTTCCTCGGACACTGAAGCTTTCTTT. This translates into CASSIRQFSSDTEAFF.